This is a list of T cell receptor beta chains from one sample in a study of spatial heterogeneity in lung cancer. TCRdb recomputed calls from the 5' RACE reads with MiXCR, one row per CDR3 protein. In the table there are about 45,000 distinct CDR3 sequences, about an eighth of which are singletons. The starting material was PBMCs, obtained at surgery. The source is a male donor with early-stage non-small cell lung cancer. The CDR3 runs from the conserved cysteine through the conserved F or W. The D gene is left open where the match is weak. The size entry is marked missing in some rows and otherwise reads once, few, many or a size class.

CASSVAAGGVSTDTQYF TGTGCCAGCAGCGTAGCAGCGGGAGGGGTTAGCACAGATACGCAGTATTTT . TRBD2 TRBJ2-3 TRBV9
CASSASRFLGDEQFF TGTGCCAGCAGTGCATCCCGGTTCCTAGGGGATGAGCAGTTCTTC . . TRBJ2-1 TRBV6-1
CSARELRGTEAFF TGCAGTGCTAGAGAGCTCCGGGGCACTGAAGCTTTCTTT few . TRBJ1-1 TRBV20-1
CASSSGYPDTQYF TGTGCCAGCAGTTCGGGTTACCCAGATACGCAGTATTTT . . TRBJ2-3 TRBV12-3/TRBV12-4
CASTRAIKTQYF TGTGCCAGCACCCGTGCAATAAAGACCCAGTACTTC many . TRBJ2-5 TRBV5-8
CASSLRQVATNEKLFF TGTGCCAGCAGCTTAAGGCAGGTTGCAACTAATGAAAAACTGTTTTTT many . TRBJ1-4 TRBV9
CASSRGLAGGLQETQYF TGCGCCAGCAGCCGGGGACTAGCGGGAGGGCTTCAAGAGACCCAGTACTTC few TRBD2 TRBJ2-5 TRBV4-1
CASGPFGSPLHF TGTGCCAGCGGTCCATTCGGGTCACCCCTCCACTTT many . TRBJ1-6 TRBV27
CSARENDYEQYF TGCAGTGCTAGAGAAAACGACTACGAGCAGTACTTC many . TRBJ2-7 TRBV20-1
CSARDPGGVNTGELFF TGCAGTGCTAGAGATCCGGGAGGAGTTAACACCGGGGAGCTGTTTTTT . TRBD2 TRBJ2-2 TRBV20-1
CASSADGRLGNIQYF TGTGCCAGTAGCGCGGACGGACGCCTTGGAAACATTCAGTACTTC . . TRBJ2-4 TRBV19
CASGFYRGGETQYF TGTGCTAGTGGTTTTTACAGGGGTGGAGAGACCCAGTACTTC few TRBD1 TRBJ2-5 TRBV12-5
CASTYYRGRVTEAFF TGTGCCAGCACATATTACAGGGGGCGAGTAACTGAAGCTTTCTTT many TRBD1 TRBJ1-1 TRBV2
CASSHRTGTTGELFF TGTGCCAGCAGTCATAGGACAGGGACCACCGGGGAGCTGTTTTTT many TRBD1 TRBJ2-2 TRBV7-2
CSARVLQGTDTQYF TGCAGTGCTAGAGTCTTACAGGGGACAGATACGCAGTATTTT few TRBD1 TRBJ2-3 TRBV20-1
CATSGSGATEAFF TGTGCCACCTCAGGGAGTGGCGCCACTGAAGCTTTCTTT few . TRBJ1-1 TRBV18
CASSLYRRGLGEQYF TGTGCCAGCAGTTTATATCGCAGGGGGCTGGGGGAGCAGTACTTC few TRBD1 TRBJ2-7 TRBV27
CASSYYSDTQYF TGTGCCAGCAGTTACTATTCAGATACGCAGTATTTT . . TRBJ2-3 TRBV6-2/TRBV6-3
CASSQDLDTEAFF TGCGCCAGCAGCCAAGACTTGGACACTGAAGCTTTCTTT . . TRBJ1-1 TRBV4-1
CASTPWAGSYNEQFF TGTGCCAGCACCCCTTGGGCAGGGTCGTACAATGAGCAGTTCTTC many . TRBJ2-1 TRBV28
CDSSLEGRTEAFF TGCGACAGCAGCTTGGAAGGGCGCACTGAAGCTTTCTTT . . TRBJ1-1 TRBV5-1
CASSLGGAPEAFF TGCGCCAGCAGCTTGGGAGGCGCGCCGGAGGCTTTCTTT many . TRBJ1-1 TRBV5-1
CSVQGAEETQYF TGCAGCGTTCAGGGGGCGGAGGAGACCCAGTACTTC many TRBD1 TRBJ2-5 TRBV29-1
CASAWTGIYNEQFF TGCGCCAGCGCCTGGACAGGGATCTACAATGAGCAGTTCTTC many TRBD1 TRBJ2-1 TRBV10-2
CASSYSGQDYEQYF TGTGCCAGCAGTTACTCGGGACAAGATTACGAGCAGTACTTC . . TRBJ2-7 TRBV6-5
CASSVGYGRALGNEQFF TGTGCCAGCAGCGTCGGGTATGGGCGGGCCCTAGGGAATGAGCAGTTCTTC . . TRBJ2-1 TRBV6-5
CASSSGPSGEQFF TGCGCCAGCAGCTCTGGGCCCTCGGGTGAGCAGTTCTTC . . TRBJ2-1 TRBV5-1
CASSQQRDTQYF TGCGCCAGCAGCCAGCAACGCGATACGCAGTATTTT . . TRBJ2-3 TRBV4-3
CSARDRQPGPYEQYF TGCAGTGCTAGAGATAGGCAGCCGGGTCCCTACGAGCAGTACTTC . . TRBJ2-7 TRBV20-1
CASTLAVYRDTDTQYF TGTGCCAGCACCCTCGCAGTTTATCGAGACACAGATACGCAGTATTTT few . TRBJ2-3 TRBV9
CSARPGVQGSYNEQFF TGCAGTGCCCGCCCCGGGGTCCAGGGGTCCTACAATGAGCAGTTCTTC few . TRBJ2-1 TRBV20-1
CSVDGGSADTQYF TGCAGCGTTGATGGGGGTAGTGCAGATACGCAGTATTTT . . TRBJ2-3 TRBV29-1
CATSRDQVAGGETQYF TGTGCCACCAGCAGAGATCAGGTAGCGGGAGGAGAGACCCAGTACTTC many TRBD2 TRBJ2-5 TRBV15
CASSPDGDTQYF TGCGCCAGCAGCCCCGACGGTGATACGCAGTATTTT few . TRBJ2-3 TRBV5-1
CASSLHSNQPQHF TGTGCCAGCAGCTTACATAGCAATCAGCCCCAGCATTTT few . TRBJ1-5 TRBV7-8
CASSTRTSGYSQETQYF TGTGCCAGCAGCACCCGGACTAGCGGGTATAGTCAAGAGACCCAGTACTTC few TRBD2 TRBJ2-5 TRBV7-2
CASSPGVGRYGYTF TGTGCCAGCAGCCCCGGCGTGGGCCGCTATGGCTACACCTTC few . TRBJ1-2 TRBV5-6
CASSLSFPLGGGELFF TGTGCCAGCAGCTTGAGTTTTCCGTTGGGAGGCGGGGAGCTGTTTTTT few . TRBJ2-2 TRBV5-4
CASRSNRAYGYTF TGTGCCAGCAGGTCCAACAGGGCCTATGGCTACACCTTC . . TRBJ1-2 TRBV6-5
CASSHTRGAGNIQYF TGTGCCAGCAGCCATACCCGGGGAGCGGGGAACATTCAGTACTTC . TRBD2 TRBJ2-4 TRBV4-2
CASSLAWGITEAFF TGTGCCAGCAGCTTAGCGTGGGGAATCACTGAAGCTTTCTTT . . TRBJ1-1 TRBV7-9
CASSLLRTGARGTQYF TGTGCCAGCAGTTTATTAAGGACAGGCGCGCGGGGTACGCAGTATTTT many . TRBJ2-3 TRBV28
CASTGAGDTQYF TGTGCCAGCACCGGAGCGGGGGATACGCAGTATTTT many TRBD2 TRBJ2-3 TRBV6-2/TRBV6-3
CASSGGGSETQYF TGCGCCAGCAGCGGAGGGGGTTCGGAGACCCAGTACTTC many . TRBJ2-5 TRBV4-1
CSVRPSGGGNTQYF TGCAGCGTTCGTCCTAGCGGGGGAGGGAATACGCAGTATTTT many TRBD2 TRBJ2-3 TRBV29-1
CSVVPDTQYF TGCAGCGTTGTCCCAGATACGCAGTATTTT few . TRBJ2-3 TRBV29-1
CASTLEGARTEAFF TGTGCCAGCACTTTGGAGGGGGCGCGTACTGAAGCTTTCTTT . TRBD1 TRBJ1-1 TRBV28
CASSRPLVTVSSYEQYF TGTGCCAGCTCACGGCCACTGGTAACGGTTAGCTCCTACGAGCAGTACTTC many . TRBJ2-7 TRBV18
CASSSAGRRGGETQYF TGTGCCAGCAGTTCCGCCGGGCGACGAGGGGGAGAGACCCAGTACTTC many . TRBJ2-5 TRBV28
CASSPGLAEPQETQYF TGTGCCAGTAGTCCGGGACTAGCGGAGCCGCAAGAGACCCAGTACTTC few TRBD2 TRBJ2-5 TRBV19
CASSFGTDFSKNIQYF TGCGCCAGCAGCTTCGGGACGGATTTTTCCAAAAACATTCAGTACTTC many . TRBJ2-4 TRBV5-1
CASSQDTTAYEQYF TGCGCCAGCAGCCAAGATACCACAGCCTACGAGCAGTACTTC . . TRBJ2-7 TRBV4-1
CASSPEPGAYEQYF TGTGCCAGCAGCCCAGAGCCGGGGGCCTACGAGCAGTACTTC many . TRBJ2-7 TRBV9
CSAGGFTDTQYF TGCAGTGCTGGGGGATTCACAGATACGCAGTATTTT . . TRBJ2-3 TRBV20-1
CATSDGTSGYNEQFF TGTGCCACCAGTGACGGGACTAGCGGCTACAATGAGCAGTTCTTC few TRBD2 TRBJ2-1 TRBV24-1
CASSLWGQGGHDEQFF TGTGCCAGCAGCCTCTGGGGACAGGGGGGACACGATGAGCAGTTCTTC . TRBD1 TRBJ2-1 TRBV14
CASSSGLFTDTQYF TGTGCCAGCAGTTCGGGACTGTTCACAGATACGCAGTATTTT . . TRBJ2-3 TRBV27
CASSYSTPRRDPYTEAFF TGTGCCAGCAGTTACTCGACCCCTCGACGGGACCCTTACACTGAAGCTTTCTTT . . TRBJ1-1 TRBV6-5
CASRRTGSNQPQHF TGTGCCAGCAGAAGGACAGGTAGCAATCAGCCCCAGCATTTT . TRBD1 TRBJ1-5 TRBV2